The 19 T cell receptor beta chains given below trace back to one sample, sequenced in a study of cytomegalovirus exposure and HLA in healthy donors. Primers included in the PCR were 60 Vbeta and 13 Jbeta primers. Assay used: immunoSEQ multiplex PCR; TCRdb lists only in-frame clones, some missing. The profile covers some 190,000 clones, with 80% appearing a single time and approximately 0.99% taken by the ten largest. The sequenced sample was PBMCs. The receptors here all came from a woman aged 40 to 55 in good health and CMV-seronegative.

The J gene is TRBJ1-6, the V gene TRBV5-6, with D perhaps matching TRBD1 (5 bases). Germline assignment: CDR1 SGHDT and CDR2 YYEEEE. The CDR3 runs to 14 residues. Between the trimmed V and J ends, which lost 4 bases and 9 bases, there was a span of 14 bases. The CDR3 nucleotides read TGTGCCAGCAGCACCGGACATGCCGGTTCACCCCTCCACTTT. Translated, it gives CASSTGHAGSPLHF.

V is TRBV6-1 and J is TRBJ1-5; TRBD1 agrees at 8 bases. The CDR3 runs 14 residues. The germline CDR1 and CDR2 sequences are MNHNS and SASEGT. The V and J ends lost 5 bases and 7 bases, in that order; junction bases with no gene match: 7. The CDR3 reads CASSSGQGGQPQHF. The CDR3 coding sequence is TGTGCCAGCAGTTCCGGACAGGGCGGACAGCCCCAGCATTTT.

The rearrangement links TRBV2 to TRBJ2-4; TRBD2 is a possible D gene (5 bases). Germline CDR1 reads SNHLY; CDR2 reads FYNNEI. The CDR3 loop spans 15 amino acids. Trimming stripped 2 bases from V and 7 bases from J, with 15 bases between. CDR3 nucleotides: TGTGCCAGCAGTGAATTGCCTACAAGGGAGAACATTCAGTACTTC. Translating gives CASSELPTRENIQYF.

The chain recombines TRBV30 with TRBJ2-1, with D possibly matching TRBD1 (6 bases). Germline V gene data show CDR1 as GTSNPN and CDR2 as SVGIG (reference sequence). The CDR3 is 13 residues long. V lost 0 bases and J lost 7, with 10 bases in between. CDR3 sequence reads: CAWSVGQLNEQFF. In DNA, the CDR3 is TGTGCCTGGAGTGTGGGACAATTGAATGAGCAGTTCTTC. The entire variable domain, with the rest obtained from reference TRBV30 and TRBJ2-1, is as follows: SQTIHQWPATLVQPVGSPLSLECTVEGTSNPNLYWYRQAAGRGLQLLFYSVGIGQISSEVPQNLSASRPQDRQFILSSKKLLLSDSGFYLCAWSVGQLNEQFFGPGTRLTVL.

CDR3 in DNA: TGTGCCAGCAGCCCTCGGTCGGACACTGAAGCTTTCTTT. This translates into CASSPRSDTEAFF. The chain couples TRBV9 to TRBJ1-1, with D unresolved. The CDR3 extends over 13 amino acids. Trimming stripped 4 bases from V and 3 bases from J, with 10 bases between. In germline, CDR1 is SGDLS, CDR2 YYNGEE.

The rearrangement uses TRBV2 and TRBJ1-5; 7 positions agree with TRBD1. The CDR3 sequence is 14 residues long. V gave up 8 bases and J gave up 2 bases; unmatched junction bases: 6. Germline V CDR1 and CDR2: SNHLY, FYNNEI. The CDR3, as DNA: TGTGCCAGCGCGACAGGGCTTGGCAATCAGCCCCAGCATTTT. Translated: CASATGLGNQPQHF.

The J gene is TRBJ2-6, the V gene TRBV6-5; D gene unclear. Trimming removed 6 bases at V and 4 bases at J, with 13 bases between. Germline loops: CDR1 MNHEY, CDR2 SVGAGI. The CDR3 loop spans 15 amino acids. The CDR3 reads CASRMTLLGANVLTF. DNA for the CDR3: TGTGCCAGCAGAATGACACTGTTGGGGGCCAACGTCCTGACTTTC.

This clone was picked up many times. The rearrangement joins TRBV25-1 to TRBJ2-7; D possibly corresponds to TRBD1 (5 bases). V lost 6 bases and J lost 0, with 24 bases in between. This CDR3 has 18 amino acids. The germline V gene encodes CDR1 MGHDK and CDR2 SYGVNS. CDR3 protein: CASRRTWSSFPSSYEQYV. DNA of the CDR3: TGTGCCAGCAGGAGGACATGGTCATCTTTCCCGAGCTCCTACGAGCAGTACGTC.

The V gene is TRBV19, the J gene TRBJ2-7; maybe TRBD1 (5 bases). V was cut by 3 bases and J by 4 bases, with 10 bases left in between. Germline V gene data show CDR1 as LNHDA and CDR2 as SQIVND (reference sequence). This CDR3 has 13 residues. CDR3 sequence: CASSIDSGYEQYF. In DNA, the CDR3 is TGTGCCAGTAGTATCGATTCAGGGTACGAGCAGTACTTC.

The J gene is TRBJ1-4, the V gene TRBV7-9; 10 nucleotides align to TRBD1. V was clipped by 2 bases and J by 7 bases; unmatched bases: 1. CDR1 and CDR2 from the germline V gene are SEHNR and FQNEAQ (reference sequence). The CDR3 has 14 residues. This CDR3 is CASSLRQGAEKLFF. CDR3 nucleotide sequence: TGTGCCAGCAGCTTAAGACAGGGGGCTGAAAAACTGTTTTTT.

The genes are TRBV5-6 and TRBJ2-4; TRBD1 is a possible D gene (5 bases). Germline CDR1 reads SGHDT; CDR2 reads YYEEEE. This CDR3 contains 12 residues. The V end was cut by 4 bases, the J end by 11 bases, with 13 bases between. This CDR3 reads CASSVDRAFQYF. DNA for the CDR3: TGTGCCAGCAGCGTCGACAGAGCTTTTCAGTACTTC. Full variable domain (missing parts from reference TRBV5-6 and TRBJ2-4): DAGVTQSPTHLIKTRGQQVTLRCSPKSGHDTVSWYQQALGQGPQFIFQYYEEEERQRGNFPDRFSGHQFPNYSSELNVNALLLGDSALYLCASSVDRAFQYFGAGTRLSVL.

The chain uses TRBV5-1 and TRBJ2-2; maybe TRBD2 (7 bases). Trimming pared 7 bases from V and 0 bases from J, leaving 10 bases between. The germline V gene encodes CDR1 SGHRS and CDR2 YFSETQ. This CDR3 is built from 14 residues. Written as DNA, the CDR3 is TGCGCCAGCGGCGGGGGCCCGAACACCGGGGAGCTGTTTTTT. Its translation is CASGGGPNTGELFF.

This chain uses TRBV7-3 with TRBJ2-4; 12 nucleotides agree with TRBD2. The germline CDR1 and CDR2 sequences are SGHTA and FQGTGA. This CDR3 comprises 18 residues. V shed 1 base, J shed 3 bases, and the junction held 7 bases outside the gene matches. This CDR3 reads CASSLRLAGAMCKNIQYF. CDR3 DNA: TGTGCCAGCAGCTTAAGACTAGCGGGAGCCATGTGCAAAAACATTCAGTACTTC.

This chain links TRBV30 with TRBJ1-1; 9 nucleotides align to TRBD1. The germline CDR1 and CDR2 sequences are GTSNPN and SVGIG (reference sequence). The CDR3 covers 15 residues. Losses at the gene ends were 5 bases for V and 4 bases for J; bases not matched to a gene: 11. CDR3 residues: CAWATGTGYGTEAFF. Here the CDR3 DNA reads TGTGCCTGGGCTACCGGGACAGGGTATGGCACTGAAGCTTTCTTT.

This sequence joins TRBV7-9 and TRBJ1-1; possible D gene TRBD1, 5 bases. V lost 2 bases and J 4 bases, leaving 11 bases between the germline ends. This CDR3 is built from 14 residues. Germline V gene lookup returns CDR1 SEHNR and CDR2 FQNEAQ (reference sequence). CDR3 region: CASSLLAGGTEAFF. For the CDR3, the DNA is TGTGCCAGCAGCTTATTAGCGGGGGGCACTGAAGCTTTCTTT. The variable domain in full, with the rest retrieved from reference TRBV7-9 and TRBJ1-1, is DTGVSQNPRHKITKRGQNVTFRCDPISEHNRLYWYRQTLGQGPEFLTYFQNEAQLEKSRLLSDRFSAERPKGSFSTLEIQRTEQGDSAMYLCASSLLAGGTEAFFGQGTRLTVV.

This sequence joins TRBV6-5 and TRBJ2-1; unclear D gene. Germline CDR1 MNHEY, CDR2 SVGAGI. V lost 5 bases to trimming and J lost 1 base, with 6 bases between them. This CDR3 spans 13 amino acids. CDR3 bases: TGTGCCAGCAGTCGGTGGTCCTACAATGAGCAGTTCTTC. It encodes CASSRWSYNEQFF.

The J gene is TRBJ2-6, the V gene TRBV12-5; D gene unclear. There are 15 residues in the CDR3. V was clipped by 6 bases and J by 0 bases, with 9 bases between them. Germline V gene sequence: CDR1 LGHNT, CDR2 FRNRAP. The CDR3 here is CASGLGVSGANVLTF. Here the CDR3 DNA reads TGTGCTAGTGGCCTGGGCGTCTCTGGGGCCAACGTCCTGACTTTC.

The chain carries TRBV7-2 and TRBJ2-7; D possibly corresponds to TRBD2 (5 bases). The germline V and J ends were trimmed by 5 bases and 1 base, with 9 bases remaining between them. Germline lookup yields CDR1 SGHTA and CDR2 FQGNSA. The CDR3 runs 13 residues. CDR3 DNA: TGTGCCAGCAGCCAACTAGTGTCCTACGAGCAGTACTTC. Its protein is CASSQLVSYEQYF.

J is TRBJ2-1 and V is TRBV30; possible D gene TRBD2, 6 bases. V was clipped by 0 bases and J by 7 bases, with 13 bases between them. This CDR3 is built from 14 residues. Germline lookup yields CDR1 GTSNPN and CDR2 SVGIG (reference sequence). The DNA of the CDR3 is TGTGCCTGGAGTGTACCCGGGACTCGTAATGAGCAGTTCTTC. Protein sequence: CAWSVPGTRNEQFF.